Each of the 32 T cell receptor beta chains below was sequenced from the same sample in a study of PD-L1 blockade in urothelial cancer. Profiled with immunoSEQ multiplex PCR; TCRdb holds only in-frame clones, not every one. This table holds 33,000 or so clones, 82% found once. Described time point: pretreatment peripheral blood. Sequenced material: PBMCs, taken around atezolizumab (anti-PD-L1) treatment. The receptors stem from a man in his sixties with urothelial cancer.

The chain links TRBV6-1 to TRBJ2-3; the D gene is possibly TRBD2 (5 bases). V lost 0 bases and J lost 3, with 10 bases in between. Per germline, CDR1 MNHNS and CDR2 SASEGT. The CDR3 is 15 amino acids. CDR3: CASSEAEGLTDTQYF. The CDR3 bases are TGTGCCAGCAGTGAAGCTGAGGGCTTGACAGATACGCAGTATTTT.

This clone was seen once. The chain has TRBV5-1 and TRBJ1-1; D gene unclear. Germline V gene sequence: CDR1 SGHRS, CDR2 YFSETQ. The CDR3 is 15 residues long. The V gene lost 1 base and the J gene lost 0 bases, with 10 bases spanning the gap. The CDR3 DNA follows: TGCGCCAGCAGCTTGAGTACAGACGTGAACACTGAAGCTTTCTTT. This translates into CASSLSTDVNTEAFF.

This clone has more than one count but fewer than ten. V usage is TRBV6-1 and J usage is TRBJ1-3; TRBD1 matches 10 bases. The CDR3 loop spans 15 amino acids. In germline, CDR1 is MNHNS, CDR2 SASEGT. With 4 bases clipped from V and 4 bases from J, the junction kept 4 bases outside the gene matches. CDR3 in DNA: TGTGCCAGCAGTGGACAGGGGGCGCAAGGAAACACCATATATTTT. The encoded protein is CASSGQGAQGNTIYF.

CDR3: CAIRQGSSSYEQYF. CDR3 DNA sequence: TGTGCCATCAGGCAGGGATCAAGCTCCTACGAGCAGTACTTC. The gene calls are TRBV10-3 and TRBJ2-7, with D possibly TRBD1 on 5 matching bases. The V end lost 6 bases, the J end lost 0 bases, and 12 bases lay between the germline ends. The CDR3 totals 14 residues. Germline V gives CDR1 ENHRY, CDR2 SYGVKD.

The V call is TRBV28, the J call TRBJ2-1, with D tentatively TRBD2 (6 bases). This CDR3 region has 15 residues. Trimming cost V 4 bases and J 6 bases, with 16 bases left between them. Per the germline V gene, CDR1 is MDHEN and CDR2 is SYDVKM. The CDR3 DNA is TGTGCCAGCAGTTGGGCGGGCAGGAGGGGCAATGAGCAGTTCTTC. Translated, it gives CASSWAGRRGNEQFF. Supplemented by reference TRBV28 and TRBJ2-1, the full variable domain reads DVKVTQSSRYLVKRTGEKVFLECVQDMDHENMFWYRQDPGLGLRLIYFSYDVKMKEKGDIPEGYSVSREKKERFSLILESASTNQTSMYLCASSWAGRRGNEQFFGPGTRLTVL.

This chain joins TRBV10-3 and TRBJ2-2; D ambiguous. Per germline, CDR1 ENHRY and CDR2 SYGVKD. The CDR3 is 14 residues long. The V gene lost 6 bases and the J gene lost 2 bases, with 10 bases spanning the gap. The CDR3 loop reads CAISSSSNTGELFF. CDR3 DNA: TGTGCCATCAGCTCTTCTAGTAACACCGGGGAGCTGTTTTTT.

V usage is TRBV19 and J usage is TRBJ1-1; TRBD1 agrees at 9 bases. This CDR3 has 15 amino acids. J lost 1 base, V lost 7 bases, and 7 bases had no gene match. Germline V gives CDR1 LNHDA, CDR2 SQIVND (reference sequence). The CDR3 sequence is CASTGTGHRNTEAFF. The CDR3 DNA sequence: TGTGCCAGTACCGGGACAGGGCATAGGAACACTGAAGCTTTCTTT.

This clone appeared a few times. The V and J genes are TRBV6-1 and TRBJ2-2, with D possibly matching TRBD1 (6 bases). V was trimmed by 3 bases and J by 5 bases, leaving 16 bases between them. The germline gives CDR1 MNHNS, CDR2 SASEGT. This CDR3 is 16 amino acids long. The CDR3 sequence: CASSDPTGLETGELFF. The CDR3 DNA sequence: TGTGCCAGCAGTGACCCTACAGGGTTGGAAACCGGGGAGCTGTTTTTT.

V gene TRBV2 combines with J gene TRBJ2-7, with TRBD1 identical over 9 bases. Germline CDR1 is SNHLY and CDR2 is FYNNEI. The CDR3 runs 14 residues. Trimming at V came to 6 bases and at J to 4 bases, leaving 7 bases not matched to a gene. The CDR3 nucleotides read TGTGCCAGCAGAACCGGGACAGGGTCGTACGAGCAGTACTTC. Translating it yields CASRTGTGSYEQYF.

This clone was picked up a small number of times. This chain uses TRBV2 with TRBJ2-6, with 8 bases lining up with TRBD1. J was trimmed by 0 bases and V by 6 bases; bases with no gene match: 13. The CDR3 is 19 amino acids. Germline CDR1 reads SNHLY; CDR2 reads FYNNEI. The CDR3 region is CASRPGQGLTDSGANVLTF. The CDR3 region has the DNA TGTGCCAGCAGGCCCGGACAGGGTTTGACAGACTCTGGGGCCAACGTCCTGACTTTC.

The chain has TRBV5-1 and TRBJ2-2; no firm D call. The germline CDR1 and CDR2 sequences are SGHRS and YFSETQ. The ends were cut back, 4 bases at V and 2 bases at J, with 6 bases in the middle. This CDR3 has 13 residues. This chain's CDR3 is CASSRDNTGELFF. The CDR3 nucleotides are TGCGCCAGCAGCAGAGATAACACCGGGGAGCTGTTTTTT.

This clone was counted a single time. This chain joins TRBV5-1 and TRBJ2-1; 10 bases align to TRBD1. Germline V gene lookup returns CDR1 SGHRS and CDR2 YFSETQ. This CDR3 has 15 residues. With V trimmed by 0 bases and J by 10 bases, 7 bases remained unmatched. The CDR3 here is CASSLGQGALGEQFF. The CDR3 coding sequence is TGCGCCAGCAGCTTGGGACAGGGGGCCCTCGGAGAGCAGTTCTTC.

The CDR3 region is CASSPQGDNSPLHF. CDR3 DNA: TGTGCCAGCTCACCTCAGGGGGATAATTCACCCCTCCACTTT. The V gene is TRBV18, the J gene TRBJ1-6, with 7 nucleotides matching TRBD1. The V and J ends lost 3 bases and 5 bases, in that order; junction bases with no gene match: 1. Germline CDR1 is KGHSH and CDR2 is LQKENI. The CDR3 is 14 amino acids.

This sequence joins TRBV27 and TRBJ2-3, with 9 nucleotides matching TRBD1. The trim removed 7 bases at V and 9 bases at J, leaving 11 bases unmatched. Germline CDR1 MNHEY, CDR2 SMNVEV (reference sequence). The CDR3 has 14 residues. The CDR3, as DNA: TGTGCCAGCAAACCGGGACAGGGTCTGGTCACGCAGTATTTT. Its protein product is CASKPGQGLVTQYF.

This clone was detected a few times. The CDR3 region is CAWSVRDRDFSTQYF. The CDR3 coding sequence is TGTGCCTGGAGTGTCAGGGACAGGGACTTCTCGACCCAGTACTTC. V and J are TRBV30 and TRBJ2-5; TRBD1 aligns across 9 bases. Looked up from germline, CDR1 is GTSNPN and CDR2 is SVGIG (reference sequence). The CDR3 has 15 amino acids. V gave up 0 bases and J gave up 7 bases; unmatched junction bases: 9.

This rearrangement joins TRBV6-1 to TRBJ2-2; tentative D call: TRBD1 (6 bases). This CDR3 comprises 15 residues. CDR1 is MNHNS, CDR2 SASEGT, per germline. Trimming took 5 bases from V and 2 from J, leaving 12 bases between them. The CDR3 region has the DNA TGTGCCAGCAGTACAGGGCCCCTAAACACCGGGGAGCTGTTTTTT. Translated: CASSTGPLNTGELFF.

CDR3 sequence (DNA): TGTGCCAGCCGGACAGGGGGCGGGCCTAATGAAAAACTGTTTTTT. Its protein product is CASRTGGGPNEKLFF. The chain carries TRBV2 and TRBJ1-4; TRBD1 aligns across 11 bases. This CDR3 is 15 amino acids long. Losses at the gene ends were 8 bases for V and 3 bases for J; bases not matched to a gene: 5. Germline V gene data show CDR1 as SNHLY and CDR2 as FYNNEI.

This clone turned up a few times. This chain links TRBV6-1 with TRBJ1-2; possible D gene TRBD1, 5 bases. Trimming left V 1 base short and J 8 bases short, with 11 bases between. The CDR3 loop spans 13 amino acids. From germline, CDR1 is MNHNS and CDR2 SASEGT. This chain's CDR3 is CASSEVATVGYTF. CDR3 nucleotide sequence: TGTGCCAGCAGTGAAGTTGCGACAGTCGGCTACACCTTC.

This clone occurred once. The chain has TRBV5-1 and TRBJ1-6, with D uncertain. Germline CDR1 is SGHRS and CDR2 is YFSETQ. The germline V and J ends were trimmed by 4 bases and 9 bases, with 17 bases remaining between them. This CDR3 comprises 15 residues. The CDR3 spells CASSDRNEGTSPLHF. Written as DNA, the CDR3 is TGCGCCAGCAGCGACCGAAATGAGGGAACTTCACCCCTCCACTTT.

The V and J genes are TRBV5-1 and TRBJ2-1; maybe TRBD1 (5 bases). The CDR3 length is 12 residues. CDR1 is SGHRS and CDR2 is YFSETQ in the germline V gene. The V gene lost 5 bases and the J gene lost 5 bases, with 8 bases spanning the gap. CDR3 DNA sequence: TGCGCCAGCAGGGACACGAACAATGAGCAGTTCTTC. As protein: CASRDTNNEQFF.

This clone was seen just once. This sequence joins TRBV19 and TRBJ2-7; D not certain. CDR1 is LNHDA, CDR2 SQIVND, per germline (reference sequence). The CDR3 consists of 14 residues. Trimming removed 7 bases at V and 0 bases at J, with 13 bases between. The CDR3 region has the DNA TGTGCCAGTACCCCGACATTTCGCTCCTACGAGCAGTACTTC. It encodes CASTPTFRSYEQYF.

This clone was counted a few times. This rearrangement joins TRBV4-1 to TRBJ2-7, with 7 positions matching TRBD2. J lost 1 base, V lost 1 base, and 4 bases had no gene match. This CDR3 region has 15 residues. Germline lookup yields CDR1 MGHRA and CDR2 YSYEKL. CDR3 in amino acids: CASSQGGGRSYEQYF. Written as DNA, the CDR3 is TGCGCCAGCAGCCAAGGGGGGGGACGGTCCTACGAGCAGTACTTC.

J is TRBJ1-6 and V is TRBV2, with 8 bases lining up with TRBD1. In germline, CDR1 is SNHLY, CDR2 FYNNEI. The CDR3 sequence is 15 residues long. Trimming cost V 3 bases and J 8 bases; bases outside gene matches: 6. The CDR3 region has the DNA TGTGCCAGCAGTGATAAAGGACAGGGTTATTCACCCCTCCACTTT. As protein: CASSDKGQGYSPLHF. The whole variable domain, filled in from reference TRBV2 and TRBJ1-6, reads EPEVTQTPSHQVTQMGQEVILRCVPISNHLYFYWYRQILGQKVEFLVSFYNNEISEKSEIFDDQFSVERPDGSNFTLKIRSTKLEDSAMYFCASSDKGQGYSPLHFGNGTRLTVT.

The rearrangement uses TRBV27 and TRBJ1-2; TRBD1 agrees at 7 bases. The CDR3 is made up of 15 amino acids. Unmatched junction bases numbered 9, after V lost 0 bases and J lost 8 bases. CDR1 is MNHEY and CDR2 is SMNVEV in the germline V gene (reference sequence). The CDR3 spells CASSLSSTGLYGYTF. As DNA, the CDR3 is TGTGCCAGCAGTTTATCGTCGACAGGGCTTTACGGCTACACCTTC.

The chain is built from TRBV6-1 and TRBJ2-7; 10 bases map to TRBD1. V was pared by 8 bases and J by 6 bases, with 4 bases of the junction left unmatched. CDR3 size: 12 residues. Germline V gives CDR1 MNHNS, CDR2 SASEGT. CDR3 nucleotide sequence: TGTGCCAGCGGCGACAGGGGGCGCGAGCAGTACTTC. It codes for CASGDRGREQYF.

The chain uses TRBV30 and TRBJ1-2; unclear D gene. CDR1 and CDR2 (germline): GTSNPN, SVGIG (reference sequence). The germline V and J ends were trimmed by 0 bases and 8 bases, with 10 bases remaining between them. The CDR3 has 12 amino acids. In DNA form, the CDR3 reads TGTGCCTGGAGTGTGTCCAGTCAGGGCTACACCTTC. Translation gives CAWSVSSQGYTF.

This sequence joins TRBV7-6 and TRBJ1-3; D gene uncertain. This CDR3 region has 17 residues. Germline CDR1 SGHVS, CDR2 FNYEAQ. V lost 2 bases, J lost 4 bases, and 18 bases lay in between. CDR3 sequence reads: CASSLIGTTIKGNTIYF. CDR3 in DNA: TGTGCCAGCAGCTTAATCGGTACTACTATAAAGGGAAACACCATATATTTT. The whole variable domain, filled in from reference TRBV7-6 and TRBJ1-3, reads GAGVSQSPRYKVTKRGQDVALRCDPISGHVSLYWYRQALGQGPEFLTYFNYEAQQDKSGLPNDRFSAERPEGSISTLTIQRTEQRDSAMYRCASSLIGTTIKGNTIYFGEGSWLTVV.

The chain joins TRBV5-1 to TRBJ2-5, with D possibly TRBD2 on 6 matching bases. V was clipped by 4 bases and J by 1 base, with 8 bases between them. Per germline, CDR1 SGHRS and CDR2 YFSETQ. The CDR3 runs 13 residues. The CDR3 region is CASSLGGQETQYF. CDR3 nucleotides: TGCGCCAGCAGCCTCGGGGGCCAAGAGACCCAGTACTTC. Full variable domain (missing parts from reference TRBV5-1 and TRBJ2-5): KAGVTQTPRYLIKTRGQQVTLSCSPISGHRSVSWYQQTPGQGLQFLFEYFSETQRNKGNFPGRFSGRQFSNSRSEMNVSTLELGDSALYLCASSLGGQETQYFGPGTRLLVL.

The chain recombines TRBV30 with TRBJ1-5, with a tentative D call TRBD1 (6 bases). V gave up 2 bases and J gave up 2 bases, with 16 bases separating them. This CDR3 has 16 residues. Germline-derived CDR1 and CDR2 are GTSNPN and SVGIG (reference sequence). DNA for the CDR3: TGTGCCTGGAGTATTTCGGGGGGCGCGGGCAATCAGCCCCAGCATTTT. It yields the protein CAWSISGGAGNQPQHF.

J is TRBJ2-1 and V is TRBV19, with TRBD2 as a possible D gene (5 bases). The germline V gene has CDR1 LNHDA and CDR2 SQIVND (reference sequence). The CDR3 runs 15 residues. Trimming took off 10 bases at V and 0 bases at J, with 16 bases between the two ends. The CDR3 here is CATDSTGSSYNEQFF. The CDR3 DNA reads TGTGCCACGGATTCCACGGGGAGCTCCTACAATGAGCAGTTCTTC.

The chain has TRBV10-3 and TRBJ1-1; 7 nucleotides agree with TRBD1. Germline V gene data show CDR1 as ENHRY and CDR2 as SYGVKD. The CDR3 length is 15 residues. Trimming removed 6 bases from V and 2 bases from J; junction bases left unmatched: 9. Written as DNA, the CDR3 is TGTGCCATCAGGACCCGGGACAGCATAAACACTGAAGCTTTCTTT. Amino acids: CAIRTRDSINTEAFF.

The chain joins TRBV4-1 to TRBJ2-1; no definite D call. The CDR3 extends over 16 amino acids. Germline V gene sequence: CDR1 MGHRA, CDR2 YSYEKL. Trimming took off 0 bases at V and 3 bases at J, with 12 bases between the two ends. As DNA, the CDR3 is TGCGCCAGCAGCCAAGATTTGAGTAGCAACTACAATGAGCAGTTCTTC. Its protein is CASSQDLSSNYNEQFF.